Below, 12 T cell receptor beta chains from the same sample are listed, as sequenced in a study of T cell responses to AZD1222 COVID-19 vaccine. Here immunoSEQ multiplex PCR was the method, and the copy in TCRdb shows in-frame clones only, minus some. The top ten hold approximately 1.1% of the sample, which has 100,000 to 150,000 clones, roughly 88% seen once. Specimen: peripheral blood, collected 28 days after the second AZD1222 dose. The receptors stem from an adult who received the AZD1222 COVID-19 vaccine.

The chain carries TRBV3-1 (or the pseudogene TRBV3-2) and TRBJ2-1, with 9 bases aligning to TRBD2. The CDR3 extends over 16 amino acids. Unmatched junction bases numbered 13, after V lost 3 bases and J lost 10 bases. Germline V CDR1 and CDR2: LGHDT, YNNKEL (reference sequence). CDR3 amino acids: CASSHPTSGDGGEQFF. As DNA, the CDR3 is TGTGCCAGCAGCCACCCGACTAGCGGTGATGGAGGAGAGCAGTTCTTC.

This chain connects TRBV15 to TRBJ1-5, with TRBD1 identical over 9 bases. With 4 bases clipped from V and 7 bases from J, the junction kept 8 bases outside the gene matches. Germline V CDR1 and CDR2: LNHNV, YYDKDF (reference sequence). The CDR3 loop spans 15 amino acids. Written as DNA, the CDR3 is TGTGCCACCAGCACGTACAGGGGGCAGGGGCAGCCCCAGCATTTT. Its translation: CATSTYRGQGQPQHF.

V and J are TRBV28 and TRBJ1-2; D gene unclear. The CDR3 runs to 12 residues. The germline gives CDR1 MDHEN, CDR2 SYDVKM. V lost 5 bases and J 3 bases, leaving 7 bases between the germline ends. As DNA, the CDR3 is TGTGCCAGCAGTCCGCAATACTATGGCTACACCTTC. Its protein is CASSPQYYGYTF.

The J gene is TRBJ2-3, the V gene TRBV7-9, with D perhaps assigned TRBD1 or TRBD2 (5 bases each). This CDR3 has 15 residues. The germline CDR1 and CDR2 sequences are SEHNR and FQNEAQ (reference sequence). V lost 8 bases and J 0 bases, leaving 15 bases between the germline ends. DNA for the CDR3: TGTGCCAGCCGAATAGGGACCTCTAGCACAGATACGCAGTATTTT. The encoded protein is CASRIGTSSTDTQYF. Drawing the rest from reference TRBV7-9 and TRBJ2-3, the complete variable domain is DTGVSQNPRHKITKRGQNVTFRCDPISEHNRLYWYRQTLGQGPEFLTYFQNEAQLEKSRLLSDRFSAERPKGSFSTLEIQRTEQGDSAMYLCASRIGTSSTDTQYFGPGTRLTVL.

This sequence joins TRBV7-9 and TRBJ1-4, with D perhaps matching TRBD1 (6 bases). V was trimmed by 7 bases and J by 10 bases, leaving 13 bases between them. In germline, CDR1 is SEHNR, CDR2 FQNEAQ (reference sequence). The CDR3 runs to 12 residues. The chain's CDR3 is CASTGGGGKLFF. The CDR3 DNA follows: TGTGCCAGCACCGGGGGCGGTGGAAAACTGTTTTTT.

This clone was recorded once. The V and J genes are TRBV27 and TRBJ2-2, with a weak D call TRBD2 (7 bases). The CDR3 consists of 16 residues. Germline V CDR1 and CDR2: MNHEY, SMNVEV (reference sequence). V was pared by 5 bases and J by 2 bases, with 15 bases between. The CDR3: CASSARGRVNTGELFF. The CDR3 bases are TGTGCCAGCAGTGCTAGGGGGAGGGTTAACACCGGGGAGCTGTTTTTT.

J is TRBJ2-5 and V is TRBV7-3, with 8 bases lining up with TRBD2. The CDR3 extends over 16 amino acids. With 2 bases clipped from V and 5 bases from J, the junction kept 10 bases outside the gene matches. Germline loops: CDR1 SGHTA, CDR2 FQGTGA. This chain's CDR3 is CASSLGPGLEKETQYF. The CDR3 nucleotides read TGTGCCAGCAGCTTAGGTCCGGGACTAGAAAAGGAGACCCAGTACTTC.

The rearrangement joins TRBV11-3 to TRBJ2-3; tentatively, D is TRBD1 (6 bases). V dropped 5 bases and J dropped 5 bases, with 11 bases sitting between them. The CDR3 has 13 amino acids. Germline V gene lookup returns CDR1 SGHNT and CDR2 YENEEA. The CDR3: CASSLTGIDTQYF. The CDR3, as DNA: TGTGCCAGCAGCCTTACAGGGATAGATACGCAGTATTTT.

The chain uses TRBV5-1 and TRBJ2-7; 7 bases are a match to TRBD1. V lost 2 bases and J lost 9; bases outside the gene matches: 5. CDR3 size: 12 residues. Germline CDR1 is SGHRS and CDR2 is YFSETQ. CDR3 residues: CASSFDRDVQYF. For the CDR3, the DNA is TGCGCCAGCAGCTTTGACAGGGACGTGCAGTACTTC. The whole variable domain, filled in from reference TRBV5-1 and TRBJ2-7, reads KAGVTQTPRYLIKTRGQQVTLSCSPISGHRSVSWYQQTPGQGLQFLFEYFSETQRNKGNFPGRFSGRQFSNSRSEMNVSTLELGDSALYLCASSFDRDVQYFGPGTRLTVT.

The chain uses TRBV9 and TRBJ2-2; 9 bases are a match to TRBD1. Germline trimming cut 4 bases from V and 1 base from J; bases unmatched to any gene: 5. The CDR3 runs to 16 residues. Germline CDR1 SGDLS, CDR2 YYNGEE. CDR3 coding DNA: TGTGCCAGCAGCACGGGACAGGGCCTGAACACCGGGGAGCTGTTTTTT. It encodes CASSTGQGLNTGELFF.

The chain joins TRBV28 to TRBJ2-1, with 14 nucleotides matching TRBD2. The V gene's germline CDR1 is MDHEN and CDR2 SYDVKM. The V and J ends lost 6 bases and 8 bases, in that order; junction bases with no gene match: 12. The length of the CDR3 is 17 residues. The CDR3 DNA follows: TGTGCCAGCAGATCTATGACCGGGACTAGCGGGAGTTATGAGCAGTTCTTC. Its translation is CASRSMTGTSGSYEQFF.

This chain joins TRBV3-1 (or the pseudogene TRBV3-2) and TRBJ2-7; no reliable D call. The ends were cut back, 1 base at V and 7 bases at J, with 5 bases in the middle. The CDR3 extends over 11 amino acids. In germline, CDR1 is LGHDT, CDR2 YNNKEL (reference sequence). CDR3 sequence (DNA): TGTGCCAGCAGCCAAGCGAGTGAGCAGTACTTC. It yields the protein CASSQASEQYF.